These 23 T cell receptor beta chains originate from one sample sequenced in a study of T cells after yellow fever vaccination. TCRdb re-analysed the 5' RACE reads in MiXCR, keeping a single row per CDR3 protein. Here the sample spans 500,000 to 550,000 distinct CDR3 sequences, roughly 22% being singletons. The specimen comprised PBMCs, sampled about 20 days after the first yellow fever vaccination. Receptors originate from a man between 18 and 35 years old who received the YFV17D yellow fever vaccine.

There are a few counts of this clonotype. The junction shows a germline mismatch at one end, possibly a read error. The CDR3 region has the DNA TGTGCCAGCTCACCAGGGACAGGGAGCTACGATGAGCAGTTCTTC. Its protein product is CASSPGTGSYDEQFF. The chain carries TRBV18 and TRBJ2-1, with TRBD1 matching over 9 bases. Germline loops: CDR1 KGHSH, CDR2 LQKENI. CDR3 length: 15 residues.

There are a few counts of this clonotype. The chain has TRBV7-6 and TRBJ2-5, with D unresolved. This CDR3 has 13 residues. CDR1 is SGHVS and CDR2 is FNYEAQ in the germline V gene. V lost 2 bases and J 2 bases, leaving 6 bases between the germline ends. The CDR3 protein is CASSLLYQETQYF. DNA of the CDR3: TGTGCCAGCAGCTTACTCTATCAAGAGACCCAGTACTTC.

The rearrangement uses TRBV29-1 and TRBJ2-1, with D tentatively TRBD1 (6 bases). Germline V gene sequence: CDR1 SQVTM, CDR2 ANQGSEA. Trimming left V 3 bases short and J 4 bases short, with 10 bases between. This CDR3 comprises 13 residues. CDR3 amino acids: CSVEDSPYNEQFF. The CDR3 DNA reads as TGCAGCGTTGAGGACAGTCCTTACAATGAGCAGTTCTTC.

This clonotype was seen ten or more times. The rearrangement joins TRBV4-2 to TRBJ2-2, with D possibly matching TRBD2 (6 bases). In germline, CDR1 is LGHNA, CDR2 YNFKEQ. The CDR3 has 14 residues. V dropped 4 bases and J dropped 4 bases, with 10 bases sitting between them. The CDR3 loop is CASSPFGGTGELFF. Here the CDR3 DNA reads TGTGCCAGCAGCCCCTTCGGGGGCACCGGGGAGCTGTTTTTT.

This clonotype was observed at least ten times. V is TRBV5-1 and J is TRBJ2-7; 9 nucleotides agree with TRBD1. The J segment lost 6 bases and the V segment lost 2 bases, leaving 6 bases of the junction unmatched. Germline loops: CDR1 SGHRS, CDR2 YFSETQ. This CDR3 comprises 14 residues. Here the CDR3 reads CASSFLTGGSEQYF. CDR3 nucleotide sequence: TGCGCCAGCAGCTTTCTTACAGGGGGCTCCGAGCAGTACTTC.

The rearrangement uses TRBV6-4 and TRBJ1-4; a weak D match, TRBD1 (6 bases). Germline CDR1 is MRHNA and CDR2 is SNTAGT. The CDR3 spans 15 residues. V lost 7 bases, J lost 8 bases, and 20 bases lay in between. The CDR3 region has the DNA TGTGCCAGCATCCCCCCTGCGGACAGAAGGGAAAAACTGTTTTTT. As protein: CASIPPADRREKLFF.

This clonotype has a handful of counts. The CDR3 DNA sequence: TGTGCCAGCAGTTTGGCGGGGGGGGCTTATGAGCAGTTCTTC. Protein product: CASSLAGGAYEQFF. This rearrangement joins TRBV12-3 or TRBV12-4 to TRBJ2-1, with TRBD2 identical over 9 bases. V trimming: 3 bases; J trimming: 8 bases; junction bases outside the gene matches: 5. The CDR3 loop spans 14 amino acids.

CDR3 nucleotide sequence: TGTGCCAGCAGCATCCCCTGGGGGGAGCAGTACTTC. Its protein is CASSIPWGEQYF. The chain employs TRBV7-2 and TRBJ2-7; possibly TRBD1 or TRBD2 for D (5 bases each). The CDR3 runs to 12 residues. Germline V gives CDR1 SGHTA, CDR2 FQGNSA. With 5 bases removed from V and 7 bases from J, the gap between germline ends came to 12 bases.

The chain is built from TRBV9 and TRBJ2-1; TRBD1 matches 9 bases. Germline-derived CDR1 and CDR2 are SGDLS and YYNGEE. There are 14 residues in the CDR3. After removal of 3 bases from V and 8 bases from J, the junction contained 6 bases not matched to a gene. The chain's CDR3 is CASSAGTGWDEQFF. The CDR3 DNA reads TGTGCCAGCAGCGCGGGGACAGGGTGGGATGAGCAGTTCTTC.

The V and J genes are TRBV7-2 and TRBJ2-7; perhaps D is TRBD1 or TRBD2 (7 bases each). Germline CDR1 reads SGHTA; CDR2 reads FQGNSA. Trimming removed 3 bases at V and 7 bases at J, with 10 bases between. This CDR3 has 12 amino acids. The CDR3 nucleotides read TGTGCCAGCAGCTTCAGGGGGGGAGAGCAGTACGTC. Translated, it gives CASSFRGGEQYV.

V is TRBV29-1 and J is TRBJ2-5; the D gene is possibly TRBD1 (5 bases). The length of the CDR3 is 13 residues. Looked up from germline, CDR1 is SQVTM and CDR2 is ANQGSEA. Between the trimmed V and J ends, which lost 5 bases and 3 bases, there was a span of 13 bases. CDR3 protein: CSVRLAGKETQYF. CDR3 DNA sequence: TGCAGCGTTCGCTTAGCAGGGAAAGAGACCCAGTACTTC.

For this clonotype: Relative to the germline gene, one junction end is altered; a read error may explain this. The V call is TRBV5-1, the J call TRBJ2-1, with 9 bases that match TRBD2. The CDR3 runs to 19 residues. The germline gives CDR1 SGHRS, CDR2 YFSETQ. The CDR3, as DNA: TGCGCCAGCAGCCTAGCGGGGAGAGCAAAACAGAGGGGCTACAATGAGCTGTTCTTC. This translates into CASSLAGRAKQRGYNELFF.

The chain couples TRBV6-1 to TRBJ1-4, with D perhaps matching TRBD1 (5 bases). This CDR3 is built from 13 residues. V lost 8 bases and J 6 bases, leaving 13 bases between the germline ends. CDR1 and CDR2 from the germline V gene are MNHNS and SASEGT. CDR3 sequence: CASRTNQDEKLFF. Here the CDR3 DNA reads TGTGCCAGCCGGACAAACCAAGATGAAAAACTGTTTTTT.

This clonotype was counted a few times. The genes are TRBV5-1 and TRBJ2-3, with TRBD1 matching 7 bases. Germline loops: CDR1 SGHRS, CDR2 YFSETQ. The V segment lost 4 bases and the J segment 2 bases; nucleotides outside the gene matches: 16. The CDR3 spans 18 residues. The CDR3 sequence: CASSPVGEGAFTTDTQYF. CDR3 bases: TGCGCCAGCAGCCCTGTCGGAGAGGGGGCATTCACCACAGATACGCAGTATTTT.

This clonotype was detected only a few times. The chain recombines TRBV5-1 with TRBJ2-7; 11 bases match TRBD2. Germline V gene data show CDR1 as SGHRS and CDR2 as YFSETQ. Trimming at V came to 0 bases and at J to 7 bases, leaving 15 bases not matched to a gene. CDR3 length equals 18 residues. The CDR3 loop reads CASSLGFLAGGQPEEQYV. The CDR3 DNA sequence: TGCGCCAGCAGCTTGGGGTTTCTAGCGGGGGGCCAACCAGAAGAGCAGTACGTC.

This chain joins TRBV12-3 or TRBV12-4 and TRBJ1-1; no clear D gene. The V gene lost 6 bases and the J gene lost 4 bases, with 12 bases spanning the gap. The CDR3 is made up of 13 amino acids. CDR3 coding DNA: TGTGCCAGCAGAAGGGCCCCGGGCACTGAAGCTTTCTTT. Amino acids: CASRRAPGTEAFF.

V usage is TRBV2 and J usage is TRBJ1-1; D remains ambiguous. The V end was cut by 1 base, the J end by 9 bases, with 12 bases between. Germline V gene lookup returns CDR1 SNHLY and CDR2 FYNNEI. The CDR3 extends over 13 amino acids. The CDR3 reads CASSEVSRFQAFF. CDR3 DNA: TGTGCCAGCAGTGAAGTAAGTCGATTCCAAGCTTTCTTT. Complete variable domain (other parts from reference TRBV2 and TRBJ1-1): EPEVTQTPSHQVTQMGQEVILRCVPISNHLYFYWYRQILGQKVEFLVSFYNNEISEKSEIFDDQFSVERPDGSNFTLKIRSTKLEDSAMYFCASSEVSRFQAFFGQGTRLTVV.

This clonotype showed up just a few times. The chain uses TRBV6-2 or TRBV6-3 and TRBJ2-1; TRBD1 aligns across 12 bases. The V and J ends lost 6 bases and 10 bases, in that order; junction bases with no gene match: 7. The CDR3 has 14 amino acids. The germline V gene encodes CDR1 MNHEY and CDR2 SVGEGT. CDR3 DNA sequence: TGTGCCAGCAGCCCCGGGACAGGGGGCCGGGAGCAGTTCTTC. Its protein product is CASSPGTGGREQFF.

This CDR3 reads CAISEALGTTNTEAFF. DNA of the CDR3: TGTGCCATCAGTGAGGCCTTGGGGACAACAAACACTGAAGCTTTCTTT. The chain links TRBV10-3 to TRBJ1-1; TRBD1 might be the D (6 bases). Germline CDR1 and CDR2: ENHRY and SYGVKD. The V end was cut by 2 bases, the J end by 2 bases, with 15 bases between. This CDR3 comprises 16 residues.

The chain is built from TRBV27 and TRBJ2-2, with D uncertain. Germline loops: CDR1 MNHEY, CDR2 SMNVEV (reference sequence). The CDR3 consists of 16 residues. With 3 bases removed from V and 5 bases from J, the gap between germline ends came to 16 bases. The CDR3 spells CASSLGQILDTGELFF. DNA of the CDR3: TGTGCCAGCAGTTTGGGTCAGATCCTTGATACCGGGGAGCTGTTTTTT.

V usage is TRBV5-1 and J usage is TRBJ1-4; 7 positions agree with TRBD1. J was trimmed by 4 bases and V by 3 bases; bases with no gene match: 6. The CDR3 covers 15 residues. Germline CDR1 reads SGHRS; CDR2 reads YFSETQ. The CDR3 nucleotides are TGCGCCAGCAGCTCCACCGGGACAGTTAATGAAAAACTGTTTTTT. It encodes CASSSTGTVNEKLFF.

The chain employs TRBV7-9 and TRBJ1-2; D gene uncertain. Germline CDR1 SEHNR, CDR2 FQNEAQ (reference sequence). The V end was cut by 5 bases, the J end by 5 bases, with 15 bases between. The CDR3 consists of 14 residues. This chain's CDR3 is CASSPRGGSYGYTF. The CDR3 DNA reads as TGTGCCAGCAGCCCGCGCGGAGGGAGTTATGGCTACACCTTC.

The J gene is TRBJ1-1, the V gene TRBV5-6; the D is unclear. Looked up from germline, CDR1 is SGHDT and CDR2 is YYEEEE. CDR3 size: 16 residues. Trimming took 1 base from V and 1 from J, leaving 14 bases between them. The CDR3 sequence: CASSLFLLPGNTEAFF. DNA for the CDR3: TGTGCCAGCAGCTTGTTTTTGTTGCCTGGGAACACTGAAGCTTTCTTT.